The 12 T cell receptor beta chains below were found in one sample sequenced in a study of beta chain features in type 1 diabetes. Expressed TCRB transcripts were sequenced after all isolated RNA was converted to cDNA. Libraries were prepared by immunoSEQ multiplex PCR; TCRdb keeps only in-frame clonotypes and omits some of them. The table lists about 390,000 clones, around 10% of them singletons. These receptors lack a known antigen. The study, taken as a whole, reports: The study found moderately but significantly shorter TCRB CDR3s in all four CD4+ subsets of Type 1 diabetes patients.

The sample comprised central memory CD4+ T cells from blood. All receptors come from a man under 40 with type 1 diabetes.

This clone was counted ten times or more. Other DNA sequences of this sample code for an identical CDR3. The V gene is TRBV7-2, the J gene TRBJ2-5; D uncertain. The CDR3 loop spans 12 amino acids. Trimming shortened V by 4 bases and J by 5 bases, and 8 bases separated the two germline ends. The germline V gene encodes CDR1 SGHTA and CDR2 FQGNSA. The CDR3: CASSSPWETQYF. CDR3 nucleotide sequence: TGTGCCAGCAGCTCCCCCTGGGAGACCCAGTACTTC. Complete variable domain (other parts from reference TRBV7-2 and TRBJ2-5): GAGVSQSPSNKVTEKGKDVELRCDPISGHTALYWYRQSLGQGLEFLIYFQGNSAPDKSGLPSDRFSAERTGGSVSTLTIQRTQQEDSAVYLCASSSPWETQYFGPGTRLLVL.

This rearrangement joins TRBV7-2 to TRBJ2-5; 9 bases match TRBD1. With V trimmed by 3 bases and J by 4 bases, 6 bases remained unmatched. The CDR3 consists of 15 residues. Germline V gene sequence: CDR1 SGHTA, CDR2 FQGNSA. The CDR3 DNA reads TGTGCCAGCAGCTTTGGGACAGGGCTTGTAGAGACCCAGTACTTC. It specifies CASSFGTGLVETQYF.

This clone was found many times. This chain connects TRBV7-2 to TRBJ1-2; 8 nucleotides match TRBD1. This CDR3 is 14 amino acids long. V shed 5 bases, J shed 7 bases, and the junction held 9 bases outside the gene matches. The germline gives CDR1 SGHTA, CDR2 FQGNSA. CDR3 sequence reads: CASSPTGVGAGYTF. In DNA, the CDR3 is TGTGCCAGCAGCCCGACAGGGGTAGGGGCTGGCTACACCTTC.

This clone was detected only a few times. The J gene is TRBJ2-2, the V gene TRBV6-1; 7 bases align to TRBD2. Per the germline V gene, CDR1 is MNHNS and CDR2 is SASEGT. J was trimmed by 1 base and V by 6 bases; bases with no gene match: 5. CDR3 length: 15 amino acids. Here the CDR3 DNA reads TGTGCCAGCAGATTCCGGGAGGTGAACACCGGGGAGCTGTTTTTT. Encoded protein: CASRFREVNTGELFF.

This clone was counted ten times or more. The chain is built from TRBV2 and TRBJ2-4, with D perhaps being TRBD1 or TRBD2 (5 bases each). The CDR3 sequence is 14 residues long. The V end lost 8 bases, the J end lost 9 bases, and 20 bases lay between the germline ends. From germline, CDR1 is SNHLY and CDR2 FYNNEI. CDR3 region: CASGSGGTRGIQYF. CDR3 nucleotides: TGTGCCAGCGGGTCTGGGGGTACGAGAGGCATTCAGTACTTC.

This clone has just a few counts. This chain uses TRBV27 with TRBJ1-6, with D possibly matching TRBD1 (6 bases). In germline, CDR1 is MNHEY, CDR2 SMNVEV (reference sequence). V dropped 2 bases and J dropped 15 bases, with 14 bases sitting between them. The length of the CDR3 is 13 residues. The CDR3 coding sequence is TGTGCCAGCAGTTTAACACGGAGACAGGACCTCCACTTT. It specifies CASSLTRRQDLHF.

The chain links TRBV29-1 to TRBJ2-5, with a possible D match to TRBD2 (7 bases). This CDR3 has 12 amino acids. The germline gives CDR1 SQVTM, CDR2 ANQGSEA. V lost 7 bases, J lost 4 bases, and 13 bases lay in between. This chain's CDR3 is CSAIGGGETQYF. The CDR3, as DNA: TGCAGCGCCATAGGGGGGGGAGAGACCCAGTACTTC.

This clone was counted a few times. The chain employs TRBV28 and TRBJ1-2, with no clear D. The CDR3 is 14 amino acids. V lost 5 bases, J lost 5 bases, and 15 bases lay in between. In germline, CDR1 is MDHEN, CDR2 SYDVKM. In nucleotides, the CDR3 is TGTGCCAGCAGTCCGGGGTCCAGAGAATATGGCTACACCTTC. Its protein is CASSPGSREYGYTF.

This clone showed up just a few times. The chain recombines TRBV29-1 with TRBJ2-1; D not certain. The ends were cut back, 4 bases at V and 0 bases at J, with 10 bases in the middle. The germline CDR1 and CDR2 sequences are SQVTM and ANQGSEA. CDR3 size: 14 residues. The chain's CDR3 is CSVVYRHSYNEQFF. The CDR3 DNA reads as TGCAGCGTTGTGTACAGACACTCCTACAATGAGCAGTTCTTC.

This clone has a count of ten or more. This rearrangement joins TRBV29-1 to TRBJ2-1; D call uncertain. This CDR3 has 12 residues. Germline CDR1 and CDR2: SQVTM and ANQGSEA. V shed 2 bases and J shed 9 bases, with 11 bases lying between them. CDR3 sequence (DNA): TGCAGCGTTGAACCCGACGTGCTTGAGCAGTTCTTC. Protein sequence: CSVEPDVLEQFF.

The chain employs TRBV5-1 and TRBJ2-7, with TRBD2 matching over 8 bases. V dropped 0 bases and J dropped 7; count of bases not matched to a gene: 15. CDR1 is SGHRS, CDR2 YFSETQ, per germline. CDR3 length: 17 amino acids. The CDR3 region has the DNA TGCGCCAGCAGCTTGGATGTTAGCGGGAACCCCCAGGGAGAGCAGTACTTC. Translated, it gives CASSLDVSGNPQGEQYF.

The chain combines TRBV7-9 with TRBJ2-4; 7 bases line up with TRBD1. Germline assignment: CDR1 SEHNR and CDR2 FQNEAQ (reference sequence). CDR3 length: 17 residues. The V and J ends lost 0 bases and 1 base, in that order; junction bases with no gene match: 6. CDR3 loop: CASSLATRGTAKNIQYF. The CDR3 DNA sequence: TGTGCCAGCAGCTTAGCGACCAGGGGGACGGCCAAAAACATTCAGTACTTC. Combining the CDR3 with reference TRBV7-9 and TRBJ2-4 gives the whole variable domain DTGVSQNPRHKITKRGQNVTFRCDPISEHNRLYWYRQTLGQGPEFLTYFQNEAQLEKSRLLSDRFSAERPKGSFSTLEIQRTEQGDSAMYLCASSLATRGTAKNIQYFGAGTRLSVL.